This T cell receptor beta chain was found in a study of CD8+ T cells in alopecia areata. The germline V and J ends were trimmed by 1 base and 2 bases, with 11 bases remaining between them. The CDR3 runs to 15 residues. Germline CDR1 LNHNV, CDR2 YYDKDF (reference sequence). Reverse transcription of extracted RNA yielded cDNA, which provided the sequencing template. The method was immunoSEQ multiplex PCR; TCRdb's version includes in-frame clones alone and lacks a portion of them. The sample includes about 180,000 clones, about 72% of them seen just once. The source of this sequence is a human donor with alopecia areata. Here the sequenced sample was CD8+ T cells sorted from blood, taken at week 0. The V call is TRBV15, the J call TRBJ2-5, with D possibly matching TRBD2 (6 bases). CDR3 sequence (DNA): TGTGCCACCAGCAGAGCCTGGGGGGAACAAGAGACCCAGTACTTC. It codes for CATSRAWGEQETQYF.